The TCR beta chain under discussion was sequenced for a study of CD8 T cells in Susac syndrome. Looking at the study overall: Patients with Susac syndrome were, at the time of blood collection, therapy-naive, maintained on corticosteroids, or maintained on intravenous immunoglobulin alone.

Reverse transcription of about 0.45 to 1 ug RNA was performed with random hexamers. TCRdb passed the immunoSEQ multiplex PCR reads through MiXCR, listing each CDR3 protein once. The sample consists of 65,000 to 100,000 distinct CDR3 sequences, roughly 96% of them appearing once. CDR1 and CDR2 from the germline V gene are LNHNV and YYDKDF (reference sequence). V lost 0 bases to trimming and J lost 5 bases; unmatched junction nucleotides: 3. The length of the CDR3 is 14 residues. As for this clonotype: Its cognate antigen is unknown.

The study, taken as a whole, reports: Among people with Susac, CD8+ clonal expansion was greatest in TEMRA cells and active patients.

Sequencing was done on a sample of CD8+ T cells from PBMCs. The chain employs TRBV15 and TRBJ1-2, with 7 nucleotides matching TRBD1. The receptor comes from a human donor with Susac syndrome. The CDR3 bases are TGTGCCACCAGCAGAGAAGGACAGGCTTATGGCTACACCTTC. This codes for CATSREGQAYGYTF.